This T cell receptor (beta chain) was found in a study of Ad26.COV2.S vaccination and SARS-CoV-2 variants. Study as a whole: The donor was enrolled in the Ad26.COV2.S arm of the COV1001 trial. Study-wide results and caveats: Using TCR breadth and depth analyses may have led to underestimated total T cell responses. Vaccine recipients posted higher spike-specific TCR breadth than their placebo counterparts. Once vaccination had occurred, spike-specific CD8+ and CD4+ T cell responses reportedly showed substantial breadth.

Clones were sequenced by immunoSEQ multiplex PCR, and TCRdb holds only the in-frame ones, with some missing. The table lists fewer than 900,000 clones, 89% of them singletons. Treatment given: around 19 received Ad26.COV2.S at low or high dose, single or two shots; 5 received placebo; per-sample allocation not given. Day 63 after the first vaccine or placebo injection was the time point for sampling. Germline CDR1 and CDR2: LGHDT and YNNKEL (reference sequence). CDR3 length: 14 residues. The V end was cut by 3 bases, the J end by 8 bases, with 16 bases between. Concerning this clone itself: Antigen specificity is unknown.

The source of this sequence is a person aged 18-60 years who received the Ad26.COV2.S COVID-19 vaccine or a placebo. The material was peripheral blood, obtained in a trial of Ad26.COV2.S vaccine versus placebo. The rearrangement links TRBV3-1 (or the pseudogene TRBV3-2) to TRBJ1-2; TRBD1 is a possible D gene (6 bases). Written as DNA, the CDR3 is TGTGCCAGCAGCCACGGGGGGGCACCTGAGGGCTACACCTTC. Its translation: CASSHGGAPEGYTF.